The entry below describes one T cell receptor beta chain. The data derive from a study of blood T cell repertoires in COVID-19. Study as a whole: Sample material is recorded as cDNA or gDNA derived from T cells, B-cell-depleted T cells, or PBMCs.

This CDR3 spans 13 amino acids. Germline CDR1 reads SGHTA; CDR2 reads FQGNSA. J lost 5 bases, V lost 4 bases, and 1 base had no gene match. Sequencing was performed with immunoSEQ multiplex PCR; in TCRdb, only in-frame clones are kept and a portion is missing. Here the sample spans around 250,000 clones, 88% being singletons. V and J are TRBV7-2 and TRBJ1-5, with 8 bases matching TRBD1. This sequence was found in a human donor in a cohort sampled during active COVID-19. The material sequenced was peripheral blood. CDR3 nucleotides: TGTGCCAGCAGCTCGGACAGGGATCAGCCCCAGCATTTT. Protein: CASSSDRDQPQHF.